This entry concerns a single TCR beta chain. Seattle enrolled patients during active infection and tracked them longitudinally. Per germline, CDR1 SGHTA and CDR2 FQGNSA. V dropped 1 base and J dropped 6; count of bases not matched to a gene: 1. The CDR3 sequence is 15 residues long. This sample stems from a study of blood T cell repertoires in COVID-19. Repertoires were generated with immunoSEQ multiplex PCR, while TCRdb's copy carries only in-frame clones and drops some. The sample carries some 170,000 clones, more than 85% recorded once. This chain uses TRBV7-2 with TRBJ2-2, with 11 bases matching TRBD1. Sequences were obtained from peripheral blood. This TCR derives from a woman in her fifties or sixties with COVID-19, enrolled during active disease. CDR3 nucleotides: TGTGCCAGCAGCTTAGGGACAGGGGGCCCCGGGGAGCTGTTTTTT. Translation gives CASSLGTGGPGELFF.